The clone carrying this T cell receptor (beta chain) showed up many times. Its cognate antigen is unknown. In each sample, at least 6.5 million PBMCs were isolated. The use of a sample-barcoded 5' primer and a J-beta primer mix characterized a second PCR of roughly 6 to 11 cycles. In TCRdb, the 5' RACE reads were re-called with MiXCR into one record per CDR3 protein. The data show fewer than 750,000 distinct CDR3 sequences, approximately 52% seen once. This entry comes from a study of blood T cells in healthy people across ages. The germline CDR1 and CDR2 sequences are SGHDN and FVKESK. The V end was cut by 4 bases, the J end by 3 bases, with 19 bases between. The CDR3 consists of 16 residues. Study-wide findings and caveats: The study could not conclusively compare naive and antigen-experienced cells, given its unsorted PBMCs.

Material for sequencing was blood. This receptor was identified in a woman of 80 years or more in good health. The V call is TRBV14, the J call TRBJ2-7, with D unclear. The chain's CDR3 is CASSLQVASQNYEQYF. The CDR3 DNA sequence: TGTGCCAGCAGCCTCCAGGTGGCTTCCCAGAACTACGAGCAGTACTTC.